Listed below are T cell receptor beta chains from one sample, sequenced in a study of blood T cells in healthy people across ages. MiXCR was run by TCRdb on the 5' RACE reads, yielding one entry per CDR3 protein. The sample lists about 1.1 million distinct CDR3 sequences, under 40% occurring once. The source material was blood. The receptors were sampled from a man between 18 and 29 years old in good health. Both conserved end residues are part of each CDR3. Each record gives: clone size, V gene, CDR3 protein. Expanded clones get a size class; other rows say once, few or many, or leave the size out.

few | TRBV6-2/TRBV6-3 | CASSYSGTGFYGYTF
NA | TRBV7-9 | CAEGQGYYNEQFF
NA | TRBV20-1 | CSARDRRRGNYEQYF
NA | TRBV7-9 | CASSQTREAFF
NA | TRBV6-2/TRBV6-3 | CASSYSRLHTDTQYF
many | TRBV7-2 | CASSPGGKDTQYF
NA | TRBV3-1 | CASSHGTATDTQYF
few | TRBV7-9 | CASSLVGPSGNEQFF
NA | TRBV21-1 | CASSRNIGEQFF
NA | TRBV7-9 | CASSLSLAGSYNEQFF
few | TRBV9 | CASSVGGINYGYTF
many | TRBV29-1 | CSVTTGGSYNEQFF
NA | TRBV7-2 | CASSLTGMQETQYF
NA | TRBV27 | CASSFSRNYGYTF
once | TRBV29-1 | CSVELLGRGTDTQYF
few | TRBV4-3 | CASSRDRDSMNTEAFF
NA | TRBV4-3 | CASSQPLAGANNEQFF
NA | TRBV6-2/TRBV6-3 | CASSYALGSTDTQYF
NA | TRBV7-2 | CASSIAGATGELFF
NA | TRBV20-1 | CSARGRLGPTFTDTQYF
many | TRBV7-9 | CASSLRTDYGYTF
NA | TRBV5-1 | CASSLTSGTGGEQFF
NA | TRBV27 | CASRDRESTEAFF
few | TRBV12-3/TRBV12-4 | CASSPGTGVNEKLFF
many | TRBV5-1 | CASRWTGANSPLHF
few | TRBV20-1 | CSASGGGTYNEQFF
NA | TRBV2 | CASTSRRVFSYEQYF
NA | TRBV12-3/TRBV12-4 | CASSLVGTSGGNNEQFF
NA | TRBV5-1 | CASSPRISGANVLTF
NA | TRBV20-1 | CSARDRRGGDQPQHF
NA | TRBV29-1 | CSGLRGNTEAFF
NA | TRBV20-1 | CSASKWAPLTDTQYF
NA | TRBV3-1 | CASRQVNEQFF
few | TRBV6-6 | CASTERGGQTDTQYF
NA | TRBV9 | CAGSTRDIEGEQYF
few | TRBV10-3 | CAISESGQGGNSPLHF
NA | TRBV11-2 | CASSLELGRTYEQYF
NA | TRBV6-2/TRBV6-3 | CASSYSLGVWDYGYTF
NA | TRBV28 | CASTLGGGVNTEAFF
NA | TRBV12-3/TRBV12-4 | CASSGALKSEAFF
NA | TRBV9 | CASSANRESYEQYF
NA | TRBV5-1 | CASSVHTTDTQYF
NA | TRBV3-1 | CASSPTSGDAQYF
NA | TRBV7-2 | CASSFQDVGIQYF
NA | TRBV7-9 | CASTPQGAYGYTF